One and the same sample provided the 8 T cell receptor beta chains below, sequenced in a study of shared clonotypes between healthy human individuals. Using immunoSEQ multiplex PCR, the repertoire was profiled, and TCRdb retains in-frame clones only, with some absent. This table holds about 2.3 million clones, under 95% found once. The specimen sequenced was naive CD4+ T cells from PBMCs. Described subset: CD45RA+ positively selected. Receptor source: a man aged 18 to 29 in good health. Some clones in this sample may be carry-over from other donors' samples.

This clone was detected a few times. J is TRBJ2-1 and V is TRBV2, with TRBD1 identical over 8 bases. The germline V gene has CDR1 SNHLY and CDR2 FYNNEI. The CDR3 spans 11 residues. J lost 14 bases, V lost 6 bases, and 6 bases had no gene match. CDR3 nucleotide sequence: TGTGCCAGCAGCAGACAGGGGATTGAGTTCTTC. It encodes CASSRQGIEFF.

This chain links TRBV5-4 with TRBJ1-2, with 9 nucleotides matching TRBD1. CDR3 length equals 15 residues. Germline trimming cut 7 bases from V and 5 bases from J; bases unmatched to any gene: 12. CDR1 SGHNT and CDR2 YYREEE come from the germline V gene (reference sequence). The CDR3 reads CASRLAGQGVYGYTF. DNA of the CDR3: TGTGCCAGCCGGTTGGCGGGACAGGGTGTATATGGCTACACCTTC. Full variable domain (outside the CDR3, taken from reference TRBV5-4 and TRBJ1-2): ETGVTQSPTHLIKTRGQQVTLRCSSQSGHNTVSWYQQALGQGPQFIFQYYREEENGRGNFPPRFSGLQFPNYSSELNVNALELDDSALYLCASRLAGQGVYGYTFGSGTRLTVV.

The chain couples TRBV7-2 to TRBJ1-1, with 9 bases lining up with TRBD1. The junction had 9 bases not matched to a gene; V was cut back by 5 bases and J by 11 bases. CDR3 length: 13 residues. From germline, CDR1 is SGHTA and CDR2 FQGNSA. The DNA of the CDR3 is TGTGCCAGCAGCCTGGGACAGGGTTTGGTCGCTTTCTTT. Encoded protein: CASSLGQGLVAFF.

The chain recombines TRBV2 with TRBJ1-2; D gene uncertain. CDR1 is SNHLY and CDR2 is FYNNEI in the germline V gene. CDR3 size: 13 residues. Trimming removed 6 bases at V and 4 bases at J, with 12 bases between. The chain's CDR3 is CASSPTAIYGYTF. CDR3 bases: TGTGCCAGCAGCCCTACGGCGATCTATGGCTACACCTTC.

The chain couples TRBV14 to TRBJ2-7; 8 bases fit TRBD1. This CDR3 region has 13 residues. V trimming: 3 bases; J trimming: 7 bases; junction bases outside the gene matches: 5. Germline lookup yields CDR1 SGHDN and CDR2 FVKESK. This CDR3 is CASSQRGTGEQYF. CDR3 bases: TGTGCCAGCAGCCAGAGGGGGACAGGTGAGCAGTACTTC.

The V call is TRBV29-1, the J call TRBJ1-1; 10 nucleotides align to TRBD1. The CDR3 consists of 14 residues. The V gene end was trimmed by 6 bases and the J gene end by 4 bases; junction bases not matched to a gene: 8. Germline values: CDR1 SQVTM, CDR2 ANQGSEA. Here the CDR3 DNA reads TGCAGCGTGCCTCCGGGACAGGGGTGCACTGAAGCTTTCTTT. The encoded protein is CSVPPGQGCTEAFF. Full variable domain (outside the CDR3, taken from reference TRBV29-1 and TRBJ1-1): SAVISQKPSRDICQRGTSLTIQCQVDSQVTMMFWYRQQPGQSLTLIATANQGSEATYESGFVIDKFPISRPNLTFSTLTVSNMSPEDSSIYLCSVPPGQGCTEAFFGQGTRLTVV.

Concerning this clone itself: Other nucleotide sequences in the sample specify the same CDR3. The chain is built from TRBV7-3 and TRBJ2-1; 9 positions match TRBD2. Per germline, CDR1 SGHTA and CDR2 FQGTGA. CDR3 length equals 15 residues. Germline trimming cut 1 base from V and 3 bases from J; bases unmatched to any gene: 1. The CDR3 loop is CASSLIAGVYNEQFF. The CDR3 DNA is TGTGCCAGCAGCTTAATAGCGGGGGTCTACAATGAGCAGTTCTTC.

This rearrangement joins TRBV7-2 to TRBJ2-2; D unresolved. Trimming cost V 2 bases and J 2 bases, with 12 bases left between them. Germline V gene lookup returns CDR1 SGHTA and CDR2 FQGNSA. The CDR3 sequence is 16 residues long. The CDR3 spells CASSLNSLYNTGELFF. In DNA, the CDR3 is TGTGCCAGCAGCTTAAATTCACTATATAACACCGGGGAGCTGTTTTTT.